One sample yielded the 25 T cell receptor beta chains listed below, sequenced in a study of CD8+ T cells in alopecia areata. In a handful of patients, CD4+ T cells were split by CD25+CD127- sorting. cDNA reverse transcribed from extracted RNA served as the sequencing template. Here immunoSEQ multiplex PCR was the method, and the copy in TCRdb shows in-frame clones only, minus some. The sample lists tens of thousands of clones, roughly 62% occurring once. The sequencing sample was made of CD4+ Tregs sorted from blood. Receptors originate from a human donor with alopecia areata.

This chain joins TRBV7-8 and TRBJ2-5, with D possibly TRBD1 on 6 matching bases. Trimming stripped 4 bases from V and 3 bases from J, with 9 bases between. Germline V gene sequence: CDR1 SGHVS, CDR2 FQNEAQ. The CDR3 extends over 13 amino acids. The CDR3 reads CASSWGQEETQYF. CDR3 DNA: TGTGCCAGCAGCTGGGGACAAGAAGAGACCCAGTACTTC. The variable domain in full, completed from reference TRBV7-8 and TRBJ2-5, reads GAGVSQSPRYKVAKRGQDVALRCDPISGHVSLFWYQQALGQGPEFLTYFQNEAQLDKSGLPSDRFFAERPEGSVSTLKIQRTQQEDSAVYLCASSWGQEETQYFGPGTRLLVL.

The chain joins TRBV11-2 to TRBJ1-5; no definite D call. The CDR3 covers 15 residues. Trimming took 4 bases from V and 0 from J, leaving 10 bases between them. Germline-derived CDR1 and CDR2 are SGHAT and FQNNGV. In nucleotides, the CDR3 is TGTGCCAGCAGCTCCAACAGTTATAGCAATCAGCCCCAGCATTTT. Translated, it gives CASSSNSYSNQPQHF.

This clone was seen only a few times. The rearrangement links TRBV28 to TRBJ2-4; 9 nucleotides match TRBD1. Germline V gives CDR1 MDHEN, CDR2 SYDVKM. This CDR3 comprises 14 residues. Germline trimming cut 8 bases from V and 7 bases from J; bases unmatched to any gene: 9. The DNA of the CDR3 is TGTGCCAGCGGCAGGGGGACAGGGATGAACATTCAGTACTTC. Protein product: CASGRGTGMNIQYF.

The chain combines TRBV21-1 with TRBJ1-3; TRBD1, the table's D call, was not compared with the DNA. TRBV21-1 is a listed pseudogene. This CDR3 comprises 17 residues. The CDR3 DNA sequence: TGTGCCAGCAGCAGTGCCCTGCGGACAGGGACTGGAAACACCATATATTTT. Protein: CASSSALRTGTGNTIYF.

This clone was seen more than once but under ten times. The rearrangement joins TRBV29-1 to TRBJ2-3, with D hard to call. This CDR3 contains 12 residues. The germline gives CDR1 SQVTM, CDR2 ANQGSEA. Trimming removed 7 bases from V and 2 bases from J, with 10 bases in between. For the CDR3, the DNA is TGCAGCGCCTGGCATGTCACAGATACGCAGTATTTT. Encoded protein: CSAWHVTDTQYF.

The genes are TRBV2 and TRBJ2-6; TRBD1 agrees at 7 bases. V shed 5 bases, J shed 0 bases, and the junction held 1 base outside the gene matches. The length of the CDR3 is 15 residues. The germline CDR1 and CDR2 sequences are SNHLY and FYNNEI. Here the CDR3 DNA reads TGTGCCAGCAGTTACAGGGGCTCTGGGGCCAACGTCCTGACTTTC. Its translation is CASSYRGSGANVLTF.

This chain uses TRBV4-1 with TRBJ2-7; no clear D. The germline V and J ends were trimmed by 0 bases and 1 base, with 7 bases remaining between them. Germline CDR1 MGHRA, CDR2 YSYEKL. This CDR3 contains 14 residues. The CDR3 bases are TGCGCCAGCAGCCAAGAACCTCTTTCCTACGAGCAGTACTTC. This codes for CASSQEPLSYEQYF.

The chain combines TRBV2 with TRBJ2-3; unclear D gene. The CDR3 totals 16 residues. Germline CDR1 and CDR2: SNHLY and FYNNEI. Between the trimmed V and J ends, which lost 4 bases and 0 bases, there was a span of 14 bases. The CDR3 bases are TGTGCCAGCAGTGGCGGAGAGTCGGGTAGCACAGATACGCAGTATTTT. It yields the protein CASSGGESGSTDTQYF.

This clone turned up a few times. CDR3 sequence (DNA): TGTGCCAGCAGTTTATATCCCAATGAGCAGTTCTTC. It specifies CASSLYPNEQFF. This chain uses TRBV28 with TRBJ2-1; D remains unclear. The germline CDR1 and CDR2 sequences are MDHEN and SYDVKM. The CDR3 length is 12 residues. The ends were cut back, 1 base at V and 6 bases at J, with 4 bases in the middle.

This chain joins TRBV10-3 and TRBJ2-1, with D perhaps matching TRBD1 (5 bases). The CDR3 consists of 16 residues. Trimming left V 6 bases short and J 3 bases short, with 18 bases between. CDR1 and CDR2 from the germline V gene are ENHRY and SYGVKD. CDR3 in DNA: TGTGCCATCAGGGGAAGTCAGGGTTCCTTCTACAATGAGCAGTTCTTC. Translating it yields CAIRGSQGSFYNEQFF.

This chain joins TRBV28 and TRBJ1-2; tentatively, D is TRBD1 (5 bases). The CDR3 contains 13 residues. Germline V CDR1 and CDR2: MDHEN, SYDVKM. V dropped 1 base and J dropped 8 bases, with 11 bases sitting between them. The CDR3 DNA reads as TGTGCCAGCAGTTTATCCGACAGCTTGGGCTACACCTTC. As protein: CASSLSDSLGYTF.

V and J are TRBV19 and TRBJ2-6, with D perhaps assigned TRBD1 or TRBD2 (5 bases each). This CDR3 has 16 residues. V dropped 4 bases and J dropped 4 bases, with 14 bases sitting between them. The germline V gene has CDR1 LNHDA and CDR2 SQIVND (reference sequence). CDR3 DNA sequence: TGTGCCAGTAGTACCACTTCAGGGAGCGGGGCCAACGTCCTGACTTTC. Amino acids: CASSTTSGSGANVLTF.

The chain couples TRBV5-1 to TRBJ2-7; 11 nucleotides agree with TRBD2. J lost 3 bases, V lost 7 bases, and 9 bases had no gene match. The CDR3 is 15 amino acids. Per the germline V gene, CDR1 is SGHRS and CDR2 is YFSETQ. The CDR3 spells CASARGTSGYYEQYF. CDR3 nucleotide sequence: TGCGCCAGCGCCAGGGGGACTAGCGGTTACTACGAGCAGTACTTC.

This clone was recorded only once. This chain connects TRBV28 to TRBJ2-3; no definite D call. The CDR3 is 12 amino acids. The V end was cut by 3 bases, the J end by 6 bases, with 7 bases between. From germline, CDR1 is MDHEN and CDR2 SYDVKM. The CDR3 DNA sequence: TGTGCCAGCAGTTTGAGACCCGATACGCAGTATTTT. Its protein product is CASSLRPDTQYF.

This chain uses TRBV5-6 with TRBJ2-1; a weak D match, TRBD2 (5 bases). The V and J ends lost 1 base and 12 bases respectively, with 11 bases between them. There are 12 residues in the CDR3. Germline V gene lookup returns CDR1 SGHDT and CDR2 YYEEEE. Here the CDR3 reads CASSLIFGVQFF. The CDR3 DNA reads as TGTGCCAGCAGCTTGATTTTCGGGGTGCAGTTCTTC. Combining the CDR3 with reference TRBV5-6 and TRBJ2-1 gives the whole variable domain DAGVTQSPTHLIKTRGQQVTLRCSPKSGHDTVSWYQQALGQGPQFIFQYYEEEERQRGNFPDRFSGHQFPNYSSELNVNALLLGDSALYLCASSLIFGVQFFGPGTRLTVL.

The chain recombines TRBV30 with TRBJ2-1; maybe TRBD2 (6 bases). Germline V gene data show CDR1 as GTSNPN and CDR2 as SVGIG (reference sequence). V dropped 3 bases and J dropped 6 bases, with 15 bases sitting between them. This CDR3 comprises 14 residues. CDR3 region: CAWSATRTGNEQFF. The DNA of the CDR3 is TGTGCCTGGAGCGCGACTAGGACGGGCAATGAGCAGTTCTTC.

The chain is built from TRBV20-1 and TRBJ2-4; perhaps D is TRBD1 or TRBD2 (5 bases each). Looked up from germline, CDR1 is DFQATT and CDR2 is SNEGSKA (reference sequence). The CDR3 is 11 residues long. V was pared by 6 bases and J by 9 bases, with 12 bases between. CDR3 loop: CSATTEGIQYF. CDR3 sequence (DNA): TGCAGTGCCACGACAGAGGGCATTCAGTACTTC.

The chain links TRBV10-3 to TRBJ2-7, with TRBD1 matching 9 bases. Trimming took 2 bases from V and 6 from J; bases not matched to a gene: 8. CDR3 length: 15 residues. Germline CDR1 reads ENHRY; CDR2 reads SYGVKD. The CDR3 bases are TGTGCCATCAGTGAGGGGACAGGGTTCTTCTCCGAGCAGTACTTC. Protein product: CAISEGTGFFSEQYF.

The chain uses TRBV29-1 and TRBJ2-7; D is possibly TRBD2 (6 bases). The V end lost 7 bases, the J end lost 3 bases, and 16 bases lay between the germline ends. Germline V gives CDR1 SQVTM, CDR2 ANQGSEA. This CDR3 is built from 13 residues. The CDR3 sequence: CSAQAGRVYEQYF. CDR3 nucleotide sequence: TGCAGCGCCCAAGCGGGCAGGGTCTACGAGCAGTACTTC.

This rearrangement joins TRBV5-1 to TRBJ2-1, with 9 bases aligning to TRBD2. Germline CDR1 reads SGHRS; CDR2 reads YFSETQ. There are 18 residues in the CDR3. Germline trimming cut 0 bases from V and 5 bases from J; bases unmatched to any gene: 12. In nucleotides, the CDR3 is TGCGCCAGCAGCTTGGCCCCCAGCGGGAGGACCTCAGACAATGAGCAGTTCTTC. Residues: CASSLAPSGRTSDNEQFF.

In its sample, this clone was seen a few times. The chain employs TRBV28 and TRBJ2-7; tentatively, D is TRBD2 (6 bases). The germline V gene encodes CDR1 MDHEN and CDR2 SYDVKM. Trimming shortened V by 4 bases and J by 2 bases, and 9 bases separated the two germline ends. This CDR3 spans 13 amino acids. The CDR3 spells CASSSGVPYEQYF. Written as DNA, the CDR3 is TGTGCCAGCAGTTCGGGGGTTCCCTACGAGCAGTACTTC.

This clone appeared a few times. The chain combines TRBV5-4 with TRBJ2-3; 9 bases align to TRBD2. Germline CDR1 SGHNT, CDR2 YYREEE (reference sequence). V dropped 4 bases and J dropped 0; count of bases not matched to a gene: 6. The CDR3 contains 16 residues. The CDR3 loop reads CASSPERGASTDTQYF. The DNA for the CDR3 is TGTGCCAGCAGCCCGGAGCGGGGGGCTAGCACAGATACGCAGTATTTT.

The rearrangement uses TRBV5-1 and TRBJ2-1; 8 bases align to TRBD2. CDR3 length equals 16 residues. Trimming removed 4 bases from V and 2 bases from J; junction bases left unmatched: 8. CDR1 SGHRS and CDR2 YFSETQ come from the germline V gene. The chain's CDR3 is CASSGSSGVTYNEQFF. CDR3 nucleotides: TGCGCCAGCAGCGGAAGTAGCGGGGTTACCTACAATGAGCAGTTCTTC.

J is TRBJ2-5 and V is TRBV28; 9 bases agree with TRBD1. Germline V gene sequence: CDR1 MDHEN, CDR2 SYDVKM. V trimming: 6 bases; J trimming: 5 bases; junction bases outside the gene matches: 7. The CDR3 has 14 amino acids. CDR3 loop: CASRGEQGAETQYF. The CDR3 bases are TGTGCCAGCAGGGGGGAACAGGGGGCCGAGACCCAGTACTTC.

The chain links TRBV5-6 to TRBJ2-2; perhaps TRBD1 as D (6 bases). The CDR3 is 15 residues long. V was pared by 2 bases and J by 1 base, with 9 bases between. Germline values: CDR1 SGHDT, CDR2 YYEEEE. The CDR3 DNA sequence: TGTGCCAGCAGCTTAGGACAGCGGAACACCGGGGAGCTGTTTTTT. Amino acids: CASSLGQRNTGELFF.